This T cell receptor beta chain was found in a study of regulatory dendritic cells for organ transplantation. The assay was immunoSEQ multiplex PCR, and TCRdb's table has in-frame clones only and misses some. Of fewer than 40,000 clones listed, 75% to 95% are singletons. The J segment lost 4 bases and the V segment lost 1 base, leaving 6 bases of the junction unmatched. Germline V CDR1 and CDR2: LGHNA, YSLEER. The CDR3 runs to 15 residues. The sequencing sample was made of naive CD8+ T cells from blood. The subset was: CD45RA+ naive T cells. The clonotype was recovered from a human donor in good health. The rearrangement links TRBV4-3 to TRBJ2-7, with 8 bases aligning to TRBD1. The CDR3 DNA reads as TGCGCCAGCAGCCAAGCCGGACAGGGCGGTTACGAGCAGTACTTC. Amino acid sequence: CASSQAGQGGYEQYF.